This TCR beta chain was recorded in a study of blood T cells in healthy people across ages. For the second PCR, which ran for about 7 to 11 cycles, a sample-barcoded 5' primer and a J-beta primer mix were used. Every molecule of cDNA carried a tag from a template-switch adaptor with 12 random nucleotides. In TCRdb, the 5' RACE reads were re-called with MiXCR into one record per CDR3 protein. This sample yields roughly 730,000 distinct CDR3 sequences, of which 45% to 70% are seen a single time; roughly 24% belongs to the top ten. Losses at the gene ends were 4 bases for V and 7 bases for J; bases not matched to a gene: 10. The germline CDR1 and CDR2 sequences are WSHSY and SAAADI. The CDR3 has 15 amino acids. At least 6 micrograms of total RNA were extracted per sample. This clonotype came up a few times.

This sequence joins TRBV10-2 and TRBJ2-1; 7 bases map to TRBD1. This TCR was sampled from a middle-aged man in good health. Sequenced: blood. The chain's CDR3 is CASSGGQSGRNEQFF. For the CDR3, the DNA is TGCGCCAGCAGTGGGGGACAGAGCGGTAGAAATGAGCAGTTCTTC.